This record looks at one T cell receptor beta chain sequence and its context. The data belong to a study of blood T cell repertoires in COVID-19. This CDR3 contains 18 residues. The ends lost 4 bases at V and 0 bases at J; junction bases unmatched: 8. Germline CDR1 reads SNHLY; CDR2 reads FYNNEI. Clones were sequenced by immunoSEQ multiplex PCR, and TCRdb holds only the in-frame ones, with some missing. The table lists about 190,000 clones, roughly 83% of them singletons. The material sequenced was PBMCs or T cells enriched from blood (not recorded which). V is TRBV2 and J is TRBJ2-4, with TRBD2 identical over 11 bases. This TCR came from a woman aged 30 to 39 who had recovered from COVID-19. This CDR3 is CASSGGTSGTLAKNIQYF. The DNA for the CDR3 is TGTGCCAGCAGTGGAGGGACTAGCGGAACTCTAGCCAAAAACATTCAGTACTTC.